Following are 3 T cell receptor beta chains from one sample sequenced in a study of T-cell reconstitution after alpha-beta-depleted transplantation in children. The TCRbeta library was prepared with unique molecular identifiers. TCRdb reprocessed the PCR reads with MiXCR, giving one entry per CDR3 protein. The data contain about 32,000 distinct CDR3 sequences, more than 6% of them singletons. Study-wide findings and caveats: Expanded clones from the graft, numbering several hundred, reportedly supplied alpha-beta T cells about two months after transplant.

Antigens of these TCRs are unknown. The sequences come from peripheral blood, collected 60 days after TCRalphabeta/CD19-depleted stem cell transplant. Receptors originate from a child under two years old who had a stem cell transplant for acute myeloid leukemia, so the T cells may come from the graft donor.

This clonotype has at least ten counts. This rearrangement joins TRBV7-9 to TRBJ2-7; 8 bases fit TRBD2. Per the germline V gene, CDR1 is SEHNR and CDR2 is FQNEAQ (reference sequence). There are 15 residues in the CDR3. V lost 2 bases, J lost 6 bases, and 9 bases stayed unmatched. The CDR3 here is CASSLTREGLGEQYF. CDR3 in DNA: TGTGCCAGCAGCTTAACACGGGAGGGCCTTGGCGAGCAGTACTTC.

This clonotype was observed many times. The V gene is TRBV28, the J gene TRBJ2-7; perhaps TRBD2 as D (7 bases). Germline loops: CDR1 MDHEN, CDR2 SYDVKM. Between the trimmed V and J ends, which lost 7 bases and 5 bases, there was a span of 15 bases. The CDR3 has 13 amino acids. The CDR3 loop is CASTPRGGHEQYF. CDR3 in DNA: TGTGCCAGCACCCCAAGGGGGGGCCACGAGCAGTACTTC. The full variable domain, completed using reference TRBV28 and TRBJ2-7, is DVKVTQSSRYLVKRTGEKVFLECVQDMDHENMFWYRQDPGLGLRLIYFSYDVKMKEKGDIPEGYSVSREKKERFSLILESASTNQTSMYLCASTPRGGHEQYFGPGTRLTVT.

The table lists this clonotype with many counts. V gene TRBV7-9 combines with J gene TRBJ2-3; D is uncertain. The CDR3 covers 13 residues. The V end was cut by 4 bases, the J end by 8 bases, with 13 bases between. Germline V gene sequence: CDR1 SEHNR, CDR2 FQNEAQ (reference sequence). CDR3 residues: CASSSPTEATQYF. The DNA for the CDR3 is TGTGCCAGCAGCTCGCCGACTGAGGCTACGCAGTATTTT. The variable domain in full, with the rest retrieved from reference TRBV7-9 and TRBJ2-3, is DTGVSQNPRHKITKRGQNVTFRCDPISEHNRLYWYRQTLGQGPEFLTYFQNEAQLEKSRLLSDRFSAERPKGSFSTLEIQRTEQGDSAMYLCASSSPTEATQYFGPGTRLTVL.